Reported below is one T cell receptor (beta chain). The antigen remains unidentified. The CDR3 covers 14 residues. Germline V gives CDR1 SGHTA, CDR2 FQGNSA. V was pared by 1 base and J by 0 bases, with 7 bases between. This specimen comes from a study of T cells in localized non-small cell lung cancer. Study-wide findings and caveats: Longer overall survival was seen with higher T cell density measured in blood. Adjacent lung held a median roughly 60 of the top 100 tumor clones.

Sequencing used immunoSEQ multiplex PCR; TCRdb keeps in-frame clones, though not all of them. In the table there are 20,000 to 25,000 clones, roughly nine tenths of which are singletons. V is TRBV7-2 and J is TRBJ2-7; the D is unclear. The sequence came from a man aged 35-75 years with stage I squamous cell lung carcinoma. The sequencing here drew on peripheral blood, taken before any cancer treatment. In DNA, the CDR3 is TGTGCCAGCAGCTTAGAGGCAGCCTCCTACGAGCAGTACTTC. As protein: CASSLEAASYEQYF.